This TCR beta chain was obtained from a study of T cell responses to AZD1222 COVID-19 vaccine. Deletions cut 2 bases from V and 5 bases from J, with 6 bases between. Germline V gives CDR1 LGHDT, CDR2 YNNKEL (reference sequence). This CDR3 region has 12 residues. Clones were read by immunoSEQ multiplex PCR, and TCRdb kept only the in-frame ones, dropping some. This sample carries 150,000 to 200,000 clones, 90% to 95% of them seen once, and the ten largest clones take 1.3%. The chain couples TRBV3-1 (or the pseudogene TRBV3-2) to TRBJ2-5; D gene ambiguous. This sequence was found in an adult who received the AZD1222 COVID-19 vaccine. Source: peripheral blood, taken 28 days after the second AZD1222 dose. The CDR3 sequence is CASSQRRETQYF. The CDR3 region has the DNA TGTGCCAGCAGCCAACGCCGCGAGACCCAGTACTTC.